This T cell receptor beta chain originates from a study of T cells after yellow fever vaccination. Study outcomes and limitations: Most clones from primary vaccination resurfaced after the booster (about 95% CD4, 75% to 90% CD8).

TCRdb independently ran MiXCR on the 5' RACE reads; one entry per CDR3 protein. Among 450,000 to 650,000 distinct CDR3 sequences listed, 21% were seen once. V lost 6 bases and J lost 1, with 6 bases in between. From germline, CDR1 is ENHRY and CDR2 SYGVKD. The CDR3 covers 12 residues. Notes on this clonotype: Its antigen remains unknown.

The sample in question was PBMCs, obtained less than 25 days after the first yellow fever vaccination. The origin of this receptor is a man younger than 30 who received the YFV17D yellow fever vaccine. The chain combines TRBV10-3 with TRBJ1-1; no definite D call. Here the CDR3 DNA reads TGTGCCATCAGCTACAGGAACACTGAAGCTTTCTTT. Its protein is CAISYRNTEAFF.